The clone carrying this T cell receptor beta chain was seen many times. No antigen is known for it. Every sequencing run generated over 180 million TCR-beta sequences from 15-18 subjects. From the 5' RACE reads, TCRdb called clonotypes with MiXCR, one entry per CDR3 protein. The sample holds 18,000 or so distinct CDR3 sequences, around 15% seen once. The data stem from a study of neurological immune-mediated disorders. The CDR3 is made up of 15 amino acids. Trimming stripped 0 bases from V and 3 bases from J, with 9 bases between. Germline CDR1 SGHRS, CDR2 YFSETQ. Study-level points and caveats: None of the CDR3 amino acid sequences in expanded clones turned up in more than one subject, which points to private repertoires in all groups. HTLV-1-associated myelopathy showed the most TCR clonal expansion; multiple sclerosis the least, below healthy controls.

V gene TRBV5-1 combines with J gene TRBJ2-2; D possibly corresponds to TRBD2 (5 bases). This sequence originates from a woman in her sixties with HTLV-1-associated myelopathy (HAM/TSP). The material sequenced was CD4+ T cells from blood. The CDR3 nucleotides read TGCGCCAGCAGCTTGGGGGCGCGGGACACCGGGGAGCTGTTTTTT. Encoded protein: CASSLGARDTGELFF.